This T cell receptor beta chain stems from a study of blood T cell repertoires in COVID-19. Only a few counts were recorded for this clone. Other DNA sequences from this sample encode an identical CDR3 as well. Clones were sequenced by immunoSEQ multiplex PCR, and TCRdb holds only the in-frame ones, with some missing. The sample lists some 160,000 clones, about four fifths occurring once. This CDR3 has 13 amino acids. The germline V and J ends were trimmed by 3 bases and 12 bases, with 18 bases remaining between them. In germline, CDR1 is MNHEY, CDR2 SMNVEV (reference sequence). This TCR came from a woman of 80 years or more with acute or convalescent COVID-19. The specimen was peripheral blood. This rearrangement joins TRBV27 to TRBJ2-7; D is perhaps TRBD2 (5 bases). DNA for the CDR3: TGTGCCAGCAGTTTGGTAGCGACCCAGCGGCGGTACTTC. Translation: CASSLVATQRRYF.